A selection of T cell receptor beta chains follows, all from one sample in a study of blood T cell repertoires in COVID-19. Sequencing was performed with immunoSEQ multiplex PCR; in TCRdb, only in-frame clones are kept and a portion is missing. The repertoire has 300,000 to 400,000 clones, approximately 90% of them found once; the top ten carry approximately 1.2%. The sample consisted of PBMCs or T cells enriched from blood (not recorded which). The source of these receptors is a young woman who had recovered from COVID-19. The CDR3 runs from the conserved cysteine through the conserved F or W. A D gene is named only where the DNA matches it firmly. A clone size is listed for some rows: how often the clone was seen (once, few, many), or a class if it is expanded.

NA	TRBV9	TRBJ2-3	many	TGTGCCAGCAGCGCCCAAGGGGCGGGGCTAAGCACAGATACGCAGTATTTT	CASSAQGAGLSTDTQYF
NA	TRBV9	TRBJ1-6	NA	TGTGCCAGCAGCGTCCAGGGGTATAATTCACCCCTCCACTTT	CASSVQGYNSPLHF
NA	TRBV7-9	TRBJ1-6	NA	TGTGCCAGCAGCTTAGCATGGGCGAGCTCCTATAATTCACCCCTCCACTTT	CASSLAWASSYNSPLHF
TRBD2	TRBV27	TRBJ2-7	NA	TGTGCCAGCAGTTTAAAGGGACTAGCGGGGGGTTACTACGAGCAGTACTTC	CASSLKGLAGGYYEQYF
TRBD2	TRBV7-2	TRBJ2-3	NA	TGTGCCAGCAGCCTCTTACAACCTTATAGCGGGGGCGACACAGATACGCAGTATTTT	CASSLLQPYSGGDTDTQYF
NA	TRBV6-6	TRBJ1-4	NA	TGTGCCACCGGGGACCGCGGGGCGACTAATGAAAAACTGTTTTTT	CATGDRGATNEKLFF
NA	TRBV4-1	TRBJ1-1	NA	TGCGCCAGCAGCCAAGTAGGGGCGAACACTGAAGCTTTCTTT	CASSQVGANTEAFF
TRBD1	TRBV30	TRBJ1-2	few	TGTGCCTGGAGTCTCACAGGGGGCGCGGGCTATGGCTACACCTTC	CAWSLTGGAGYGYTF
NA	TRBV30	TRBJ1-1	few	TGTGCCTGGAGTTTGTGGGGGGGGAGCACTGAAGCTTTCTTT	CAWSLWGGSTEAFF
TRBD2	TRBV7-8	TRBJ2-5	NA	TGTGCCAGCAGCTTAGCGAGATTAGCGGGGGGTGGAGAGACCCAGTACTTC	CASSLARLAGGGETQYF
TRBD2	TRBV5-1	TRBJ2-3	NA	TGCGCCAGCAGTTTAGGACTAGCGGGGGTAACAGATACGCAGTATTTT	CASSLGLAGVTDTQYF
TRBD1	TRBV18	TRBJ1-4	NA	TGTGCCAGCTCACCACCGGGACAGCGTATAGGGGAAAAACTGTTTTTT	CASSPPGQRIGEKLFF
TRBD1	TRBV30	TRBJ2-7	NA	TGTGCCTGGGACAGGGGGGCCTACGAGCAGTACTTC	CAWDRGAYEQYF
NA	TRBV30	TRBJ1-2	NA	TGTGCCTGGAGTGTGCAGGTCAACTATGGCTACACCTTC	CAWSVQVNYGYTF
NA	TRBV30	TRBJ1-2	NA	TGTGCCTGGAGTGGAGGTCCCTATGGCTACACCTTC	CAWSGGPYGYTF
NA	TRBV30	TRBJ2-3	NA	TGTGCCTGGAGTGTAAGACAACCCATCACAGATACGCAGTATTTT	CAWSVRQPITDTQYF
TRBD1	TRBV2	TRBJ1-5	NA	TGTGCCAGGTCCGGGACAGACGTCAATCAGCCCCAGCATTTT	CARSGTDVNQPQHF
TRBD1	TRBV30	TRBJ1-1	NA	TGTGCCTGGAGCGCCAGGGGGACTTTTTATTACACTGAAGCTTTCTTT	CAWSARGTFYYTEAFF
TRBD1	TRBV28	TRBJ1-6	few	TGTGCCAGCAGTCTACAAGACAGGGATAATTCACCCCTCCACTTT	CASSLQDRDNSPLHF
NA	TRBV30	TRBJ1-1	NA	TGTGCCTGGTCACTCCCGGGCACAGGGCGAGCTTTCTTT	CAWSLPGTGRAFF
TRBD2	TRBV19	TRBJ2-1	NA	TGTGCCAGTATGACTAGCGGGGGGGTATACAATGAGCAGTTCTTC	CASMTSGGVYNEQFF
NA	TRBV7-3	TRBJ1-2	NA	TGTGCCAGCAGCTTAGGGAGTGCGGTTAACTATGGCTACACCTTC	CASSLGSAVNYGYTF
TRBD1	TRBV27	TRBJ1-1	NA	TGTGCCAGCCAACCGCGCCCCGGGACAGGGGGCACTGAAGCTTTCTTT	CASQPRPGTGGTEAFF
NA	TRBV29-1	TRBJ2-7	NA	TGCAGCTACGAAGGACACTCCTACGAGCAGTACTTC	CSYEGHSYEQYF
TRBD1	TRBV3-1/TRBV3-2	TRBJ2-7	NA	TGTGCCAGCAGCCTACCGGGACAGGGGGCCAGGGAGCAGTACTTC	CASSLPGQGAREQYF
NA	TRBV27	TRBJ2-7	NA	TGTGCCAGCAGTTTAGGTGCGACAGCAAAATTCTACGAGCAGTACTTC	CASSLGATAKFYEQYF
NA	TRBV7-9	TRBJ1-3	NA	TGTGCCAGCAGCTTATCAGGACAGAAATTCGGAAACACCATATATTTT	CASSLSGQKFGNTIYF
NA	TRBV7-9	TRBJ2-7	few	TGTGCCAGCAGCTCATCAGGCGAGCAGTACTTC	CASSSSGEQYF
NA	TRBV5-1	TRBJ2-3	NA	TGCGCCAGCAGCTTGACTCAGGGGGGCCCAGATACGCAGTATTTT	CASSLTQGGPDTQYF
TRBD2	TRBV30	TRBJ2-1	NA	TGTGCCTGGAACAGCGGGGAAGACAATGAGCAGTTCTTC	CAWNSGEDNEQFF
NA	TRBV30	TRBJ1-2	NA	TGTGCCTGGAGTGTTGGGACATTCAACTATGGCTACACCTTC	CAWSVGTFNYGYTF
TRBD1	TRBV7-2	TRBJ1-6	few	TGTGCCAGCAGCCCGAGGGGACAGGGTAATTCACCCCTCCACTTT	CASSPRGQGNSPLHF
NA	TRBV12-5	TRBJ1-2	NA	TGTGCTAGTGGTTTGGTTGTTGGGCCCCGTAAAGTTGGCTACACCTTC	CASGLVVGPRKVGYTF
NA	TRBV29-1	TRBJ2-1	NA	TGCAGCGTTGAACTATCAAGCTCCTACAATGAGCAGTTCTTC	CSVELSSSYNEQFF
TRBD2	TRBV5-5	TRBJ2-7	NA	TGTGCCAGCAGGGTTGGGACTAGCGGGGCCTACGAGCAGTACTTC	CASRVGTSGAYEQYF
NA	TRBV2	TRBJ1-1	NA	TGTGCCAGCAGTGCCCGGACAGCTTCGAACACTGAAGCTTTCTTT	CASSARTASNTEAFF
NA	TRBV6-5	TRBJ2-7	NA	TGTGCCAGCAGTTACTCCCGCAGCTACGAGCAGTACTTC	CASSYSRSYEQYF
NA	TRBV30	TRBJ1-1	NA	TGTGCCTGGAGCTTAACGGGGAACACTGAAGCTTTCTTT	CAWSLTGNTEAFF
NA	TRBV7-2	TRBJ2-7	NA	TGTGCCAGCAGCTTAGCAGCCGAGACCTACGAGCAGTACTTC	CASSLAAETYEQYF
NA	TRBV7-8	TRBJ2-7	NA	TGTGCCAGCAGCCCTTATCTCTACGAGCAGTACTTC	CASSPYLYEQYF
NA	TRBV19	TRBJ1-1	NA	TGTGCCAGTAGTACCACAGGGAACACTGAAGCTTTCTTT	CASSTTGNTEAFF
TRBD1	TRBV4-1	TRBJ2-7	NA	TGCGCCAGCAGCCAACCCTGGGACAGGGTCAACGAGCAGTACTTC	CASSQPWDRVNEQYF
NA	TRBV7-2	TRBJ1-5	few	TGTGCCAGCAGCTTAGTCTGGCGGGCCGGGGGTCAGCCCCAGCATTTT	CASSLVWRAGGQPQHF
NA	TRBV12-3/TRBV12-4	TRBJ2-7	NA	TGTGCCAGCAGTTTTGGGGCTAACTACGAGCAGTACTTC	CASSFGANYEQYF
TRBD1	TRBV11-3	TRBJ2-1	NA	TGTGCCAGCAGCAAGAGGGGACAGGTCGTCGGCTCCTACAATGAGCAGTTCTTC	CASSKRGQVVGSYNEQFF
TRBD1	TRBV30	TRBJ1-1	NA	TGTGCCTGGAGCCAGCAGGGGGACAACACTGAAGCTTTCTTT	CAWSQQGDNTEAFF
NA	TRBV2	TRBJ2-3	NA	TGTGCCAGCAGTTATAGCACAGATACGCAGTATTTT	CASSYSTDTQYF
NA	TRBV5-1	TRBJ1-2	NA	TGCGCCAGCAGTGAGACAGATTTCTATGGCTACACCTTC	CASSETDFYGYTF
NA	TRBV18	TRBJ1-2	NA	TGTGCCAGCTCACCACCCTTGATGACAGGCCGAGCTAACTATGGCTACACCTTC	CASSPPLMTGRANYGYTF
NA	TRBV15	TRBJ1-6	NA	TGTGCCACCAGCATAGACACGGAGGGTTCACCCCTCCACTTT	CATSIDTEGSPLHF
NA	TRBV29-1	TRBJ1-1	NA	TGCAGCGTTGAAGATTCCGACAGCTACACTGAAGCTTTCTTT	CSVEDSDSYTEAFF